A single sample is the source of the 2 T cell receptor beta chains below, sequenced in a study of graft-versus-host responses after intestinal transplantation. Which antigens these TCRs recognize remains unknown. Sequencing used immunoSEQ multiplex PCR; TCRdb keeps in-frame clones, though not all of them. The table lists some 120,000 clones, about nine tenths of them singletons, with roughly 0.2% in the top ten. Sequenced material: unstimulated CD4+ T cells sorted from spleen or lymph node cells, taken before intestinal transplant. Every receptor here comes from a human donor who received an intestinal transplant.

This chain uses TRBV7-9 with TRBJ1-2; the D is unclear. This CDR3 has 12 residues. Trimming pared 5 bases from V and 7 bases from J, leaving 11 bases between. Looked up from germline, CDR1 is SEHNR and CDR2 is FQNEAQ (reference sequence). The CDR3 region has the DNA TGTGCCAGCAGCCCCGGGGTGGCTGGCTACACCTTC. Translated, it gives CASSPGVAGYTF.

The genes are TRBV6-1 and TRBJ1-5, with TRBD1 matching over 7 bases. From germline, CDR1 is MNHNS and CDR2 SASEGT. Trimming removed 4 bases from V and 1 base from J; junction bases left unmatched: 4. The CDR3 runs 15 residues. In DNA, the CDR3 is TGTGCCAGCAGTGGACAGGGTTTAAGCAATCAGCCCCAGCATTTT. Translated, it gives CASSGQGLSNQPQHF.